This T cell receptor (beta chain) stems from a study of T cells expressing NK-cell markers. For the study at large: Most of the eight sequenced donors were HCMV-seropositive; one was seronegative. Broader study findings: Expanded NKG2C+ T cell clones had unclear HCMV specificity.

Concerning this clonotype: As yet, its antigen is unknown.

5'RACE template switching with UMIs produced the TCR beta cDNA. TCRdb re-called the 5' RACE reads and shows each CDR3 protein once, DNA omitted. The sample table includes some 150,000 distinct CDR3 sequences. Germline CDR1 reads SGHKS; CDR2 reads YYEKEE (reference sequence). This CDR3 has 15 residues. The chain recombines TRBV5-5 with TRBJ1-5. The sample was blood T cells: a sorted CD56 or NKG2C T cell subset, CD4+ or CD8+ T cells, or bulk PBMC T cells (not recorded which). The source of this sequence is a man aged 18 to 30 in good health. CDR3 amino acids: CASSLGRIHNQPQHF.